Each of the 23 T cell receptor beta chains below was sequenced from the same sample in a study of T-cell reconstitution after alpha-beta-depleted transplantation in children. Preparation of the TCRbeta library used unique molecular identifiers. TCRdb redid the calling of the PCR reads with MiXCR, one entry per CDR3 protein. The sample carries about 980,000 distinct CDR3 sequences, around 30% recorded once. Sequencing used PBMCs, mostly from graft donor cells, obtained 360 days after TCRalphabeta/CD19-depleted stem cell transplant. These receptors all come from a boy in the first two years of life who had a stem cell transplant for SCID, so the T cells may come from the graft donor.

The CDR3 nucleotides are TGTGCCAGCAGCACCGGCGGGGTGTCTGGCGAGCAGTACTTC. This translates into CASSTGGVSGEQYF. This rearrangement joins TRBV12-3 or TRBV12-4 to TRBJ2-7, with a weak D call TRBD2 (6 bases). The V end lost 6 bases, the J end lost 6 bases, and 18 bases lay between the germline ends. The length of the CDR3 is 14 residues.

The rearrangement uses TRBV18 and TRBJ2-1, with unresolved D. The CDR3 contains 11 residues. With 6 bases removed from V and 5 bases from J, the gap between germline ends came to 5 bases. Germline V gene lookup returns CDR1 KGHSH and CDR2 LQKENI. The CDR3 DNA reads as TGTGCCAGCTCCGAGGACAATGAGCAGTTCTTC. This gives the protein CASSEDNEQFF. Together with reference TRBV18 and TRBJ2-1, the CDR3 gives the full variable domain: NAGVMQNPRHLVRRRGQEARLRCSPMKGHSHVYWYRQLPEEGLKFMVYLQKENIIDESGMPKERFSAEFPKEGPSILRIQQVVRGDSAAYFCASSEDNEQFFGPGTRLTVL.

V is TRBV4-3 and J is TRBJ2-1; D not resolved. This CDR3 spans 13 amino acids. Trimming took 0 bases from V and 5 from J, leaving 5 bases between them. Germline V lookup: CDR1 LGHNA, CDR2 YSLEER. As DNA, the CDR3 is TGCGCCAGCAGCCAAGAATTAGACAATGAGCAGTTCTTC. Amino acid sequence: CASSQELDNEQFF.

This clonotype occurred a few times. The chain is built from TRBV6-5 and TRBJ2-3; D gene uncertain. Germline V gives CDR1 MNHEY, CDR2 SVGAGI. Trimming stripped 0 bases from V and 8 bases from J, with 9 bases between. The length of the CDR3 is 13 residues. The CDR3 sequence is CASSYSRQSTQYF. In DNA form, the CDR3 reads TGTGCCAGCAGTTACTCTAGGCAGAGTACGCAGTATTTT.

This clonotype counts as medium-sized. The genes are TRBV27 and TRBJ1-1; D possibly corresponds to TRBD1 (6 bases). This CDR3 spans 13 amino acids. Trimming took off 8 bases at V and 10 bases at J, with 20 bases between the two ends. Looked up from germline, CDR1 is MNHEY and CDR2 is SMNVEV (reference sequence). The CDR3 here is CASSGGPQVGAFF. CDR3 nucleotide sequence: TGTGCCAGCTCGGGGGGCCCACAGGTCGGAGCTTTCTTT.

This chain joins TRBV4-2 and TRBJ1-4; 9 nucleotides line up with TRBD1. CDR3 length equals 16 residues. The germline CDR1 and CDR2 sequences are LGHNA and YNFKEQ. V shed 3 bases, J shed 6 bases, and the junction held 8 bases outside the gene matches. CDR3: CASSHEGQGGDEKLFF. The CDR3 region has the DNA TGTGCCAGCAGCCACGAGGGACAGGGAGGGGATGAAAAACTGTTTTTT.

This clonotype was detected a few times. This chain joins TRBV6-5 and TRBJ1-5; 11 bases map to TRBD1. Per germline, CDR1 MNHEY and CDR2 SVGAGI. V shed 0 bases, J shed 6 bases, and the junction held 13 bases outside the gene matches. The CDR3 length is 19 residues. The CDR3, as DNA: TGTGCCAGCAGTTACTCGGCCGGGACAGGGGGTCGATGGGGTCAGCCCCAGCATTTT. It codes for CASSYSAGTGGRWGQPQHF.

This rearrangement joins TRBV13 to TRBJ2-3; D is perhaps TRBD2 (5 bases). There are 14 residues in the CDR3. V lost 5 bases and J 4 bases, leaving 13 bases between the germline ends. The germline V gene encodes CDR1 PRHDT and CDR2 FYEKMQ (reference sequence). CDR3 in amino acids: CASSIGGSPDTQYF. CDR3 in DNA: TGTGCCAGCAGCATTGGAGGATCTCCAGATACGCAGTATTTT.

This chain uses TRBV5-1 with TRBJ1-6; a weak D match, TRBD1 (5 bases). The CDR3 contains 16 residues. The germline V and J ends were trimmed by 0 bases and 6 bases, with 13 bases remaining between them. Per germline, CDR1 SGHRS and CDR2 YFSETQ. CDR3 amino acids: CASSLDTRQGNSPLHF. CDR3 nucleotide sequence: TGCGCCAGCAGCTTGGATACGCGGCAGGGTAATTCACCCCTCCACTTT.

The V call is TRBV6-2 or TRBV6-3, the J call TRBJ2-2, with 9 bases aligning to TRBD1. With V trimmed by 4 bases and J by 4 bases, 10 bases remained unmatched. CDR1 is MNHEY, CDR2 SVGEGT, per germline. CDR3 size: 17 residues. The CDR3: CASSSRALTGGTGELFF. The CDR3 DNA follows: TGTGCCAGCAGTTCCAGGGCCCTGACAGGGGGCACCGGGGAGCTGTTTTTT.

The table lists this clonotype with a count of one. A much larger clonotype is one base distant, so this may be a read error. V is TRBV5-1 and J is TRBJ2-1; D may be TRBD1 or TRBD2 (5 bases each). The CDR3 loop spans 14 amino acids. The germline CDR1 and CDR2 sequences are SGHRS and YFSETQ. Trimming cost V 2 bases and J 3 bases, with 9 bases left between them. The CDR3 sequence is CASSFGTFYNEQFF. In DNA, the CDR3 is TGCGCCAGCAGCTTCGGGACGTTCTACAATGAGCAGTTCTTC.

The chain couples TRBV2 to TRBJ2-7; the D gene is possibly TRBD1 (6 bases). This CDR3 is built from 11 residues. Germline V CDR1 and CDR2: SNHLY, FYNNEI. The germline V and J ends were trimmed by 7 bases and 5 bases, with 9 bases remaining between them. CDR3 bases: TGTGCCAGCATCAACAGGGACGAGCAGTACTTC. It yields the protein CASINRDEQYF.

The chain combines TRBV2 with TRBJ1-6; 10 nucleotides line up with TRBD1. This CDR3 region has 14 residues. Trimming removed 4 bases from V and 11 bases from J; junction bases left unmatched: 5. The germline V gene has CDR1 SNHLY and CDR2 FYNNEI. The CDR3 region has the DNA TGTGCCAGCAGTGTTGGACAGGGGGTTGCACCCCTCCACTTT. Translated, it gives CASSVGQGVAPLHF.

This clonotype has a count of ten or more. V gene TRBV14 combines with J gene TRBJ2-3, with 9 bases aligning to TRBD2. The CDR3 contains 16 residues. V was pared by 4 bases and J by 5 bases, with 10 bases of the junction left unmatched. Looked up from germline, CDR1 is SGHDN and CDR2 is FVKESK. DNA of the CDR3: TGTGCCAGCAGCCGAAGGGGACTAGCAAGCGGAGATACGCAGTATTTT. Translation: CASSRRGLASGDTQYF.

This clonotype has only a few counts. The rearrangement links TRBV5-6 to TRBJ2-1; unclear D gene. V lost 2 bases to trimming and J lost 7 bases, with 10 bases between them. Per germline, CDR1 SGHDT and CDR2 YYEEEE. The length of the CDR3 is 13 residues. The CDR3 DNA sequence: TGTGCCAGCAGCTTTCGTCCAAAAAATGAGCAGTTCTTC. Residues: CASSFRPKNEQFF.

This clonotype was found a few times. This chain connects TRBV6-1 to TRBJ2-7; 8 positions agree with TRBD1. Trimming cost V 7 bases and J 2 bases; bases outside gene matches: 10. The CDR3 contains 15 residues. Looked up from germline, CDR1 is MNHNS and CDR2 is SASEGT. CDR3: CASMRITGGPYEQYF. The CDR3 DNA is TGTGCCAGCATGAGGATCACAGGGGGACCCTACGAGCAGTACTTC.

This clonotype was seen more than once but under ten times. The chain recombines TRBV10-3 with TRBJ2-7; 9 bases are shared with TRBD1. The V gene's germline CDR1 is ENHRY and CDR2 SYGVKD. The V gene end was trimmed by 10 bases and the J gene end by 6 bases; junction bases not matched to a gene: 7. The CDR3 is 12 amino acids. CDR3 loop: CATGTGIGEQYF. In DNA form, the CDR3 reads TGTGCCACCGGGACAGGGATAGGCGAGCAGTACTTC.

This clonotype has a handful of counts. The J gene is TRBJ2-5, the V gene TRBV2; the D call may be TRBD1 or TRBD2 (5 bases each). The CDR3 contains 13 residues. V lost 3 bases, J lost 5 bases, and 10 bases lay in between. Germline V CDR1 and CDR2: SNHLY, FYNNEI. CDR3 nucleotides: TGTGCCAGCAGTGAGGTGGGGGACGAGACCCAGTACTTC. It is translated as CASSEVGDETQYF.

There are a few counts of this clonotype. This chain uses TRBV7-9 with TRBJ2-4; D perhaps matches TRBD2 (5 bases). Germline CDR1 reads SEHNR; CDR2 reads FQNEAQ (reference sequence). The CDR3 sequence is 17 residues long. Trimming cost V 5 bases and J 2 bases, with 19 bases left between them. This CDR3 reads CASSRTWAATTKNIQYF. The CDR3 bases are TGTGCCAGCAGCAGGACTTGGGCAGCCACTACCAAAAACATTCAGTACTTC.

This chain connects TRBV15 to TRBJ1-3, with 7 bases that match TRBD1. V was clipped by 3 bases and J by 8 bases; unmatched bases: 13. Germline loops: CDR1 LNHNV, CDR2 YYDKDF (reference sequence). The CDR3 is 16 residues long. The CDR3 DNA sequence: TGTGCCACCAGCAGCCGTCGGACAGGATCTTCCGACACCATATATTTT. This gives the protein CATSSRRTGSSDTIYF. Based on the CDR3 plus reference TRBV15 and TRBJ1-3, the full variable domain is DAMVIQNPRYQVTQFGKPVTLSCSQTLNHNVMYWYQQKSSQAPKLLFHYYDKDFNNEADTPDNFQSRRPNTSFCFLDIRSPGLGDTAMYLCATSSRRTGSSDTIYFGEGSWLTVV.

This clonotype has just a few counts. The chain has TRBV28 and TRBJ1-5, with D unclear. This CDR3 is 15 amino acids long. Trimming removed 2 bases from V and 5 bases from J, with 13 bases in between. Germline V gene sequence: CDR1 MDHEN, CDR2 SYDVKM. In DNA form, the CDR3 reads TGTGCCAGCAGTTTAGGAGGCAAATGGGATCAGCCCCAGCATTTT. The encoded protein is CASSLGGKWDQPQHF.

The genes are TRBV2 and TRBJ2-5; TRBD2 is a possible D gene (5 bases). Trimming cost V 6 bases and J 5 bases, with 13 bases left between them. Germline assignment: CDR1 SNHLY and CDR2 FYNNEI. This CDR3 comprises 13 residues. In DNA, the CDR3 is TGTGCCAGCAGGGACTGGCGGCGGGAGACCCAGTACTTC. This encodes CASRDWRRETQYF.

V is TRBV15 and J is TRBJ2-7, with D perhaps given as TRBD1 or TRBD2 (5 bases each). CDR1 and CDR2 (germline): LNHNV, YYDKDF (reference sequence). This CDR3 has 14 amino acids. Trimming took off 5 bases at V and 4 bases at J, with 15 bases between the two ends. The CDR3 sequence is CATSRLIQGYEQYF. The CDR3 DNA follows: TGTGCCACCAGCCGACTAATCCAGGGTTACGAGCAGTACTTC. Drawing the rest from reference TRBV15 and TRBJ2-7, the complete variable domain is DAMVIQNPRYQVTQFGKPVTLSCSQTLNHNVMYWYQQKSSQAPKLLFHYYDKDFNNEADTPDNFQSRRPNTSFCFLDIRSPGLGDTAMYLCATSRLIQGYEQYFGPGTRLTVT.